Following are 2 T cell receptor beta chains from one sample sequenced in a study of identical twins. TCRdb used MiXCR to reprocess the 5' RACE reads, holding one entry per CDR3 protein. In the table there are 700,000 or so distinct CDR3 sequences, 8.5% to 9% of which are singletons. In addition, the sample was reused for a study of yellow fever vaccine responses in identical twins.

Sequencing used PBMCs. The receptors come from a woman aged 18-29 years in good health.

There are many counts of this clonotype. The rearrangement uses TRBV29-1 and TRBJ2-5; 7 nucleotides match TRBD1. The CDR3 loop spans 15 amino acids. The V gene end was trimmed by 3 bases and the J gene end by 1 base; junction bases not matched to a gene: 8. CDR1 and CDR2 from the germline V gene are SQVTM and ANQGSEA. DNA of the CDR3: TGCAGCGTTGATGTCGGCAGGGGGATCCAAGAGACCCAGTACTTC. Translated: CSVDVGRGIQETQYF.

A few counts support this clonotype. This chain joins TRBV7-9 and TRBJ2-5; D might be TRBD1 or TRBD2, each matching 5 bases. The V end was cut by 4 bases, the J end by 5 bases, with 17 bases between. This CDR3 spans 15 amino acids. CDR1 is SEHNR, CDR2 FQNEAQ, per germline (reference sequence). The CDR3 bases are TGTGCCAGCAGCTCCCCTCCAGGGAGTTTGGAGACCCAGTACTTC. Amino acids: CASSSPPGSLETQYF.